Reported below is one T cell receptor (beta chain). This record belongs to a study of control samples from healthy donors and cancer patients. Germline CDR1 reads LNHDA; CDR2 reads SQIVND (reference sequence). The V gene end was trimmed by 5 bases and the J gene end by 5 bases; junction bases not matched to a gene: 8. The CDR3 is 15 residues long. Sequencing was performed with immunoSEQ multiplex PCR; in TCRdb, only in-frame clones are kept and a portion is missing. The sample yields 180,000 or so clones, 91% seen once. The sequence came from a woman aged 30 to 39 in good health. The specimen was blood. J is TRBJ2-1 and V is TRBV19; TRBD2 agrees at 8 bases. CDR3: CASSERREVHNEQFF. The CDR3 nucleotides read TGTGCCAGTAGTGAGAGGCGGGAGGTTCACAATGAGCAGTTCTTC.